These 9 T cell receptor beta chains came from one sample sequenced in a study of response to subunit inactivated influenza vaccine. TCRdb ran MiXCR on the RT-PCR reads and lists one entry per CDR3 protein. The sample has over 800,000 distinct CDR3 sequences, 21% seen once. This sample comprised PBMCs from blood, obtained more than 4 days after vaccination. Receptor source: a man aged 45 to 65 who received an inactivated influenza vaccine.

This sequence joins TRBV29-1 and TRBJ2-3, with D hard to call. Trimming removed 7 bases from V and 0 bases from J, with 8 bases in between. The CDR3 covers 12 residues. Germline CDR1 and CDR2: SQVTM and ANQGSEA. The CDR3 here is CSAISSTDTQYF. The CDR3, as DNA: TGCAGCGCTATTAGTAGCACAGATACGCAGTATTTT.

In DNA, the CDR3 is TGTGCCAGCAGCTTAAATCTTGGGCGGGGGGCCTGGGAGCAGTACTTC. This gives the protein CASSLNLGRGAWEQYF. This chain uses TRBV7-9 with TRBJ2-7, with 8 bases matching TRBD2. The V and J ends lost 2 bases and 7 bases, in that order; junction bases with no gene match: 13. This CDR3 spans 16 amino acids. Germline CDR1 and CDR2: SEHNR and FQNEAQ (reference sequence).

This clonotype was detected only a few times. CDR3 bases: TGCAGTGCTAATAGGGGGAACAATGAGCAGTTCTTC. This codes for CSANRGNNEQFF. The V call is TRBV20-1, the J call TRBJ2-1; TRBD1 might be the D (6 bases). The ends were cut back, 4 bases at V and 5 bases at J, with 9 bases in the middle. There are 12 residues in the CDR3. Germline CDR1 DFQATT, CDR2 SNEGSKA (reference sequence).

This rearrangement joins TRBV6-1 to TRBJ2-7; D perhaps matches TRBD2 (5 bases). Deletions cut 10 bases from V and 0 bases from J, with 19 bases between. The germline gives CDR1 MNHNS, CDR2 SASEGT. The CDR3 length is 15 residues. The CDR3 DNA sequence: TGTGCCACTAAGCGTGCTAGCCGTTACTCCTACGAGCAGTACTTC. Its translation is CATKRASRYSYEQYF.

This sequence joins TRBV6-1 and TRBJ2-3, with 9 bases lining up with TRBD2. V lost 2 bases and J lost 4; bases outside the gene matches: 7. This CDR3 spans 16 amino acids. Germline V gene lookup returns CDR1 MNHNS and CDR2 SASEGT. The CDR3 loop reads CASSEQIAGVPDTQYF. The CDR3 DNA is TGTGCCAGCAGTGAACAAATAGCGGGAGTGCCAGATACGCAGTATTTT.

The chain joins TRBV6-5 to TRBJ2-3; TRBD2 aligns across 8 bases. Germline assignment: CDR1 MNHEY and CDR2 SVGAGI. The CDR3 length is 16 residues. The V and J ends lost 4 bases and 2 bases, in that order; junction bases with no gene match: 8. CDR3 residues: CASSFNQRESTDTQYF. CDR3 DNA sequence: TGTGCCAGCAGTTTTAACCAGCGGGAGTCCACAGATACGCAGTATTTT.

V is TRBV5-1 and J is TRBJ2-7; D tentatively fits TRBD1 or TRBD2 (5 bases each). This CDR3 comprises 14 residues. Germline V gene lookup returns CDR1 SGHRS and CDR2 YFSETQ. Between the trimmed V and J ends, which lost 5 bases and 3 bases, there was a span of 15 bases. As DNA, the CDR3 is TGCGCCAGCAGGGAAAGCGGACAACACTACGAGCAGTACTTC. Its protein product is CASRESGQHYEQYF.

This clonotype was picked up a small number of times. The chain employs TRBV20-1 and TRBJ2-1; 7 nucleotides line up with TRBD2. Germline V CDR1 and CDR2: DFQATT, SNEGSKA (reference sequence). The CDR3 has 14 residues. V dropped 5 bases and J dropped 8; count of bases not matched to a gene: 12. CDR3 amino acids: CSALTGTGGDEQFF. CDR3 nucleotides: TGCAGTGCTCTGACCGGGACTGGGGGGGATGAGCAGTTCTTC.

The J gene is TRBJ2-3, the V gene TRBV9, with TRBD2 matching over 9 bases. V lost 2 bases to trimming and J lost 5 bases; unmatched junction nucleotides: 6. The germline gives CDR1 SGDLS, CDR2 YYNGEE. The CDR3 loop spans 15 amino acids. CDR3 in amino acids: CASSVRGRAVDTQYF. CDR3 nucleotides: TGTGCCAGCAGCGTTCGCGGGAGGGCAGTAGATACGCAGTATTTT.